Below, one T cell receptor (beta chain) is given with its context. Its specificity is not known. CDR3 length equals 15 residues. The V gene's germline CDR1 is MRHNA and CDR2 SNTAGT. V lost 3 bases to trimming and J lost 0 bases, with 6 bases between them. Some second doses came at about 4 weeks and others at about 12 weeks; these were pooled. This sample is part of a study of T cell responses to AZD1222 COVID-19 vaccine. Study results and caveats: It was only after the peak T cell response that any repertoires were sampled. Donors were largely white British and mainly female; clonal diversity was possibly underestimated.

Data came from immunoSEQ multiplex PCR; TCRdb stores just in-frame clones and leaves some out. The repertoire holds roughly 120,000 clones, with around 83% as singletons. The sequence derives from an adult who received the AZD1222 COVID-19 vaccine. Material: peripheral blood, obtained 28 days after the second AZD1222 dose. The chain carries TRBV6-4 and TRBJ2-6; D remains ambiguous. CDR3 in DNA: TGTGCCAGCAGTGATAGTCGCTCTGGGGCCAACGTCCTGACTTTC. It codes for CASSDSRSGANVLTF.